One and the same sample provided the 21 T cell receptor beta chains below, sequenced in a study of T cell repertoires in aging, cancer and after chemotherapy. Rearranged V-D-J TRB sequences were amplified with a mixed TRB-A/B primer pool. From the multiplex PCR reads, TCRdb called clonotypes with MiXCR, one entry per CDR3 protein. This table holds 9,400 or so distinct CDR3 sequences, 39% found once. Amplification of TCR beta used genomic DNA extracted from peripheral blood. The source material was blood. The receptors derive from a human donor in good health.

The J gene is TRBJ2-1, the V gene TRBV10-2, with TRBD2 matching over 8 bases. The V and J ends lost 6 bases and 1 base, in that order; junction bases with no gene match: 5. CDR3 length: 15 amino acids. The V gene's germline CDR1 is WSHSY and CDR2 SAAADI. The DNA of the CDR3 is TGCGCCAGCAGCGGGGGGGGGCCGTCCTACAATGAGCAGTTCTTC. As protein: CASSGGGPSYNEQFF.

This chain links TRBV13 with TRBJ2-7; 13 nucleotides match TRBD2. The CDR3 contains 17 residues. Germline V gene sequence: CDR1 PRHDT, CDR2 FYEKMQ (reference sequence). The ends lost 5 bases at V and 5 bases at J; junction bases unmatched: 12. CDR3 amino acids: CASSRGLAGRFADEQYF. The CDR3 bases are TGTGCCAGCAGCCGGGGACTAGCGGGAAGGTTCGCTGACGAGCAGTACTTC.

The sample holds a few counts of this clonotype. V is TRBV14 and J is TRBJ2-3; D perhaps matches TRBD2 (6 bases). The germline gives CDR1 SGHDN, CDR2 FVKESK. Trimming removed 3 bases from V and 2 bases from J, with 15 bases in between. This CDR3 is built from 16 residues. The CDR3 sequence: CASSQGGGFLTDTQYF. The CDR3 DNA reads TGTGCCAGCAGCCAGGGAGGCGGGTTCCTCACAGATACGCAGTATTTT.

The J gene is TRBJ1-2, the V gene TRBV6-8; D is undetermined. The V end lost 5 bases, the J end lost 2 bases, and 15 bases lay between the germline ends. The CDR3 extends over 15 amino acids. Germline V gene lookup returns CDR1 MNHGY and CDR2 SAAAGT. The CDR3 DNA reads TGTGCCAGCAGTCCAGAGCACCTGTTAAACTATGGCTACACCTTC. This sequence encodes CASSPEHLLNYGYTF.

V usage is TRBV13 and J usage is TRBJ1-3, with D possibly matching TRBD1 (6 bases). CDR1 and CDR2 from the germline V gene are PRHDT and FYEKMQ (reference sequence). The CDR3 runs 14 residues. Trimming cost V 5 bases and J 3 bases, with 11 bases left between them. Here the CDR3 reads CASSQRQVGNTIYF. CDR3 bases: TGTGCCAGCAGCCAGAGACAGGTTGGAAACACCATATATTTT.

This clonotype was counted between two and nine times. V is TRBV11-2 and J is TRBJ1-1; D not certain. V was clipped by 5 bases and J by 0 bases, with 4 bases between them. Germline V gene sequence: CDR1 SGHAT, CDR2 FQNNGV. The CDR3 is 12 amino acids. In DNA, the CDR3 is TGTGCCAGCAGCCCGCTGAACACTGAAGCTTTCTTT. Protein sequence: CASSPLNTEAFF.

A few counts support this clonotype. This rearrangement joins TRBV24-1 to TRBJ2-3; no firm D call. The CDR3 is 14 amino acids. In germline, CDR1 is KGHDR, CDR2 SFDVKD. Trimming took off 4 bases at V and 1 base at J, with 8 bases between the two ends. CDR3 DNA sequence: TGTGCCACCAGTGAATACGTTGGCACAGATACGCAGTATTTT. Encoded protein: CATSEYVGTDTQYF.

V and J are TRBV6-2 or TRBV6-3 and TRBJ1-2, with D maybe TRBD1 (5 bases). CDR3 length: 16 amino acids. V was pared by 2 bases and J by 8 bases, with 21 bases between. Germline V gene sequence: CDR1 MNHEY, CDR2 SVGEGT. CDR3 in amino acids: CASSYLRSDSSGGYTF. DNA of the CDR3: TGTGCCAGCAGTTACCTCAGGTCCGACAGCTCGGGCGGCTACACCTTC.

This clonotype was detected a few times. V is TRBV12-3 or TRBV12-4 and J is TRBJ2-1; D remains ambiguous. V was cut by 1 base and J by 0 bases, with 7 bases left in between. This CDR3 is 15 amino acids long. CDR3 DNA: TGTGCCAGCAGTTTAGGGCGGACCTCCTACAATGAGCAGTTCTTC. Encoded protein: CASSLGRTSYNEQFF.

This clonotype was recorded a few times. This sequence joins TRBV6-1 and TRBJ1-4, with D maybe TRBD1 (5 bases). The CDR3 totals 17 residues. V was shortened by 3 bases and J by 3 bases, with 17 bases between the two germline ends. Germline V gene lookup returns CDR1 MNHNS and CDR2 SASEGT. In DNA form, the CDR3 reads TGTGCCAGCAGTGAGGACACCGGGGGAACGGCTAATGAAAAACTGTTTTTT. Amino acid sequence: CASSEDTGGTANEKLFF.

This chain connects TRBV12-3 or TRBV12-4 to TRBJ2-7, with D perhaps TRBD2 (5 bases). The CDR3 covers 13 residues. Trimming pared 2 bases from V and 3 bases from J, leaving 8 bases between. CDR3 sequence: CASSLSGLYEQYF. The CDR3 nucleotides read TGTGCCAGCAGTTTAAGCGGACTCTACGAGCAGTACTTC.

This sequence joins TRBV29-1 and TRBJ1-1; a weak D match, TRBD1 (5 bases). Germline V gene data show CDR1 as SQVTM and CDR2 as ANQGSEA. V shed 3 bases and J shed 1 base, with 9 bases lying between them. This CDR3 spans 13 amino acids. CDR3 sequence reads: CSVDSGRNTEAFF. Written as DNA, the CDR3 is TGCAGCGTTGACTCAGGGAGGAACACTGAAGCTTTCTTT.

The chain combines TRBV13 with TRBJ2-1; unclear D gene. V dropped 5 bases and J dropped 0 bases, with 20 bases sitting between them. CDR3 size: 18 residues. Germline CDR1 PRHDT, CDR2 FYEKMQ (reference sequence). This chain's CDR3 is CASSPRVLGSSSYNEQFF. The CDR3 nucleotides read TGTGCCAGCAGCCCCCGAGTCCTAGGGTCTAGCTCCTACAATGAGCAGTTCTTC.

This clonotype was seen a handful of times. The chain combines TRBV19 with TRBJ2-5; 8 bases are shared with TRBD2. Per the germline V gene, CDR1 is LNHDA and CDR2 is SQIVND (reference sequence). The CDR3 sequence is 16 residues long. J lost 1 base, V lost 5 bases, and 9 bases had no gene match. The DNA for the CDR3 is TGTGCCAGTAGTGGAAGTAGCGGGGTGGCCCAAGAGACCCAGTACTTC. Protein product: CASSGSSGVAQETQYF.

This clonotype was detected only a few times. The gene calls are TRBV6-4 and TRBJ2-3; D tentatively reads TRBD1 or TRBD2 (5 bases each). V lost 6 bases and J lost 1, with 11 bases in between. This CDR3 comprises 14 residues. Germline V gives CDR1 MRHNA, CDR2 SNTAGT. CDR3 protein: CASSHGAGTDTQYF. The DNA of the CDR3 is TGTGCCAGCAGCCACGGGGCGGGCACAGATACGCAGTATTTT.

The chain employs TRBV18 and TRBJ1-1, with TRBD1 as a possible D gene (6 bases). V shed 2 bases and J shed 3 bases, with 10 bases lying between them. CDR1 and CDR2 (germline): KGHSH, LQKENI. The CDR3 consists of 14 residues. The CDR3 region is CASSPGGQDTEAFF. In DNA form, the CDR3 reads TGTGCCAGCTCACCAGGGGGGCAGGACACTGAAGCTTTCTTT.

The CDR3 loop reads CASSLKGEPNYGYTF. The CDR3 DNA reads as TGTGCCAGCTCATTAAAGGGGGAGCCCAACTATGGCTACACCTTC. The chain combines TRBV18 with TRBJ1-2; possibly TRBD1 for D (6 bases). CDR3 length: 15 amino acids. CDR1 KGHSH and CDR2 LQKENI come from the germline V gene. The germline V and J ends were trimmed by 5 bases and 2 bases, with 15 bases remaining between them.

The rearrangement uses TRBV29-1 and TRBJ2-4; the D gene is possibly TRBD2 (6 bases). Germline V gene sequence: CDR1 SQVTM, CDR2 ANQGSEA. Trimming cost V 2 bases and J 3 bases, with 17 bases left between them. This CDR3 region has 16 residues. The CDR3 sequence: CSVEMPTRANKNIQYF. In nucleotides, the CDR3 is TGCAGCGTTGAAATGCCGACTAGAGCGAACAAAAACATTCAGTACTTC.

The chain uses TRBV5-6 and TRBJ2-7; 13 positions match TRBD2. The V segment lost 4 bases and the J segment 1 base; nucleotides outside the gene matches: 5. CDR1 is SGHDT and CDR2 is YYEEEE in the germline V gene. The CDR3 runs 16 residues. CDR3: CASSPWTSGGSYEQYF. The CDR3 nucleotides are TGTGCCAGCAGCCCCTGGACTAGCGGGGGTTCCTACGAGCAGTACTTC.

This clonotype is a singleton in its sample. The chain links TRBV6-5 to TRBJ1-1; D gene uncertain. Germline loops: CDR1 MNHEY, CDR2 SVGAGI. V lost 2 bases and J lost 8, with 12 bases in between. The CDR3 runs 13 residues. CDR3 amino acids: CASSYGPRLEAFF. As DNA, the CDR3 is TGTGCCAGCAGTTACGGGCCACGCCTGGAAGCTTTCTTT.

This chain connects TRBV11-3 to TRBJ2-3; possibly TRBD2 for D (7 bases). The ends were cut back, 5 bases at V and 4 bases at J, with 25 bases in the middle. The germline V gene encodes CDR1 SGHNT and CDR2 YENEEA. This CDR3 has 18 amino acids. DNA of the CDR3: TGTGCCAGCAGCCAAGAAGTCTTAGCGGGCGCAGGGGCAGATACGCAGTATTTT. Amino acids: CASSQEVLAGAGADTQYF.